This T cell receptor (beta chain) stems from a study of shared T cell receptors in the human thymus. Clones were read by immunoSEQ multiplex PCR, and TCRdb kept only the in-frame ones, dropping some. The table includes 720,000 or so clones, approximately 83% detected once. Trimming shortened V by 2 bases and J by 0 bases, and 13 bases separated the two germline ends. CDR3 length: 16 amino acids. Per the germline V gene, CDR1 is SGHRS and CDR2 is YFSETQ. These same records also appear under a second study, on human thymus T cells.

This clonotype was sampled from a girl younger than two with a congenital heart defect. The V and J genes are TRBV5-1 and TRBJ2-3; D not certain. The sample consisted of thymocytes. CDR3 DNA: TGCGCCAGCAGCTTTGCGATCAATTCTAGCACAGATACGCAGTATTTT. Protein: CASSFAINSSTDTQYF.